These 21 T cell receptor beta chains share one sample of origin, sequenced in a study of T cell responses to AZD1222 COVID-19 vaccine. The assay was immunoSEQ multiplex PCR, and TCRdb's table has in-frame clones only and misses some. The sample holds 85,000 to 120,000 clones; about 90% are singletons and the top ten take around 7.6%. Sequencing was performed on peripheral blood, taken 28 days after the second AZD1222 dose. These receptor sequences come from an adult who received the AZD1222 COVID-19 vaccine.

This clone was recorded a few times. The CDR3 is CASSPPNSQGLQPQHF. CDR3 sequence (DNA): TGTGCCAGCTCACCACCGAACTCTCAGGGACTTCAGCCCCAGCATTTT. The V and J genes are TRBV18 and TRBJ1-5, with a possible D match to TRBD1 (5 bases). The germline gives CDR1 KGHSH, CDR2 LQKENI. This CDR3 spans 16 amino acids. The ends were cut back, 0 bases at V and 6 bases at J, with 15 bases in the middle.

This chain connects TRBV19 to TRBJ2-7; 7 bases line up with TRBD1. CDR3 length equals 14 residues. The germline V gene has CDR1 LNHDA and CDR2 SQIVND (reference sequence). V was clipped by 1 base and J by 2 bases; unmatched bases: 2. The CDR3, as DNA: TGTGCCAGTAGTATAGGGGACAGCACCTACGAGCAGTACTTC. Its translation is CASSIGDSTYEQYF. The whole variable domain, remainder taken from reference TRBV19 and TRBJ2-7, is DGGITQSPKYLFRKEGQNVTLSCEQNLNHDAMYWYRQDPGQGLRLIYYSQIVNDFQKGDIAEGYSVSREKKESFPLTVTSAQKNPTAFYLCASSIGDSTYEQYFGPGTRLTVT.

The rearrangement links TRBV3-1 (or the pseudogene TRBV3-2) to TRBJ1-4; D uncertain. This CDR3 is 18 amino acids long. Germline CDR1 LGHDT, CDR2 YNNKEL (reference sequence). The germline V and J ends were trimmed by 1 base and 4 bases, with 19 bases remaining between them. CDR3 amino acids: CASSQGFGPEGINEKLFF. The DNA for the CDR3 is TGTGCCAGCAGCCAAGGTTTTGGACCTGAGGGTATTAATGAAAAACTGTTTTTT.

The CDR3 protein is CASSAQTSGGTDTQYF. CDR3 DNA: TGTGCCAGCAGCGCACAGACTAGCGGAGGCACAGATACGCAGTATTTT. The genes are TRBV9 and TRBJ2-3; 9 nucleotides line up with TRBD2. Germline CDR1 reads SGDLS; CDR2 reads YYNGEE. Trimming removed 3 bases from V and 1 base from J; junction bases left unmatched: 6. This CDR3 spans 16 amino acids.

V and J are TRBV3-1 (or the pseudogene TRBV3-2) and TRBJ2-7; maybe TRBD1 (6 bases). Per the germline V gene, CDR1 is LGHDT and CDR2 is YNNKEL (reference sequence). CDR3 length: 15 residues. Deletions cut 8 bases from V and 0 bases from J, with 17 bases between. CDR3 protein: CASRDTDSPSYEQYF. The CDR3 region has the DNA TGTGCCAGCCGGGACACAGACTCTCCCTCCTACGAGCAGTACTTC.

The chain couples TRBV27 to TRBJ2-3, with D tentatively TRBD1 or TRBD2 (5 bases each). The germline V gene encodes CDR1 MNHEY and CDR2 SMNVEV (reference sequence). The CDR3 is 16 residues long. The V end was cut by 6 bases, the J end by 0 bases, with 16 bases between. The CDR3 nucleotides read TGTGCCAGCAGCGAAAAAACGGGGCGGAGCACAGATACGCAGTATTTT. Its protein product is CASSEKTGRSTDTQYF.

The gene calls are TRBV13 and TRBJ1-1, with D possibly matching TRBD1 (5 bases). CDR3 length equals 15 residues. Germline-derived CDR1 and CDR2 are PRHDT and FYEKMQ (reference sequence). Trimming cost V 1 base and J 0 bases, with 9 bases left between them. DNA for the CDR3: TGTGCCAGCAGCTTAGTATCAGGGCTGAACACTGAAGCTTTCTTT. Protein: CASSLVSGLNTEAFF.

The rearrangement links TRBV11-2 to TRBJ1-1; 8 bases are a match to TRBD1. V was pared by 3 bases and J by 2 bases, with 5 bases of the junction left unmatched. The CDR3 extends over 15 amino acids. Germline-derived CDR1 and CDR2 are SGHAT and FQNNGV. CDR3 DNA: TGTGCCAGCAGCTTGACAGGGGTGGACAACACTGAAGCTTTCTTT. Translating gives CASSLTGVDNTEAFF.

This rearrangement joins TRBV3-1 (or the pseudogene TRBV3-2) to TRBJ2-1, with a weak D call TRBD2 (7 bases). The V gene's germline CDR1 is LGHDT and CDR2 YNNKEL (reference sequence). CDR3 length: 14 amino acids. Trimming removed 6 bases from V and 2 bases from J, with 11 bases in between. The chain's CDR3 is CASSRGAAYNEQFF. The CDR3 nucleotides are TGTGCCAGCAGTCGGGGGGCGGCCTACAATGAGCAGTTCTTC.

The gene calls are TRBV19 and TRBJ2-7, with 7 bases aligning to TRBD1. The V gene end was trimmed by 8 bases and the J gene end by 3 bases; junction bases not matched to a gene: 7. The CDR3 length is 13 residues. Germline assignment: CDR1 LNHDA and CDR2 SQIVND (reference sequence). CDR3 coding DNA: TGTGCCAGTTCCGGGACAGAAGACTACGAGCAGTACTTC. This codes for CASSGTEDYEQYF.

The V and J genes are TRBV11-2 and TRBJ2-1; tentatively, D is TRBD2 (6 bases). Germline-derived CDR1 and CDR2 are SGHAT and FQNNGV. Trimming shortened V by 8 bases and J by 0 bases, and 17 bases separated the two germline ends. The CDR3 sequence is 16 residues long. Written as DNA, the CDR3 is TGTGCCAGCCTGGGGACTTCACGGGGCTCCTACAATGAGCAGTTCTTC. This translates into CASLGTSRGSYNEQFF. Full variable domain (missing parts from reference TRBV11-2 and TRBJ2-1): EAGVAQSPRYKIIEKRQSVAFWCNPISGHATLYWYQQILGQGPKLLIQFQNNGVVDDSQLPKDRFSAERLKGVDSTLKIQPAKLEDSAVYLCASLGTSRGSYNEQFFGPGTRLTVL.

The chain uses TRBV7-2 and TRBJ1-2, with a tentative D call TRBD1 (5 bases). Deletions cut 1 base from V and 3 bases from J, with 9 bases between. This CDR3 region has 14 residues. Germline V gives CDR1 SGHTA, CDR2 FQGNSA. CDR3 DNA sequence: TGTGCCAGCAGCTTAGTGATGGGGGACTATGGCTACACCTTC. This translates into CASSLVMGDYGYTF.

A single count supports this clone. The genes are TRBV19 and TRBJ1-2; TRBD1 matches 7 bases. CDR3 length: 15 residues. Per the germline V gene, CDR1 is LNHDA and CDR2 is SQIVND (reference sequence). Trimming at V came to 5 bases and at J to 1 base, leaving 7 bases not matched to a gene. CDR3 sequence reads: CASSSTGEGNYGYTF. The CDR3 DNA sequence: TGTGCCAGTAGTTCAACAGGGGAGGGTAACTATGGCTACACCTTC.

The genes are TRBV4-3 and TRBJ1-3; D not certain. Trimming took off 1 base at V and 0 bases at J, with 4 bases between the two ends. CDR1 LGHNA and CDR2 YSLEER come from the germline V gene. The CDR3 spans 14 residues. The CDR3 here is CASSQVNSGNTIYF. CDR3 nucleotides: TGCGCCAGCAGCCAAGTGAACTCTGGAAACACCATATATTTT.

This clone appeared a single time. The chain uses TRBV3-1 (or the pseudogene TRBV3-2) and TRBJ1-5; a weak D match, TRBD1 (5 bases). The germline CDR1 and CDR2 sequences are LGHDT and YNNKEL (reference sequence). This CDR3 is 15 amino acids long. V shed 4 bases and J shed 1 base, with 11 bases lying between them. CDR3 amino acids: CASSPQGWSNQPQHF. CDR3 coding DNA: TGTGCCAGCAGCCCTCAGGGTTGGAGCAATCAGCCCCAGCATTTT.

The V gene is TRBV19, the J gene TRBJ2-7; D perhaps matches TRBD1 (6 bases). The V end lost 5 bases, the J end lost 3 bases, and 11 bases lay between the germline ends. CDR3 length: 13 amino acids. Germline loops: CDR1 LNHDA, CDR2 SQIVND (reference sequence). The CDR3 here is CASSLVRGYEQYF. As DNA, the CDR3 is TGTGCCAGTAGTTTGGTCAGGGGCTACGAGCAGTACTTC.

The rearrangement uses TRBV18 and TRBJ2-7; weak D call: TRBD2 (7 bases). The CDR3 is 14 amino acids. Trimming pared 0 bases from V and 4 bases from J, leaving 10 bases between. CDR1 is KGHSH, CDR2 LQKENI, per germline. The CDR3 reads CASSPPGGAYEQYF. The CDR3 bases are TGTGCCAGCTCACCACCGGGGGGGGCATACGAGCAGTACTTC.

J is TRBJ1-2 and V is TRBV24-1; D is ambiguous. V was shortened by 4 bases and J by 3 bases, with 17 bases between the two germline ends. The CDR3 has 16 residues. CDR1 and CDR2 from the germline V gene are KGHDR and SFDVKD. CDR3 nucleotide sequence: TGTGCCACCAGTGACCCTGTTGGTGGGTTGGACTATGGCTACACCTTC. This codes for CATSDPVGGLDYGYTF.

This clone has a handful of counts. The chain is built from TRBV11-3 and TRBJ2-1, with 8 bases aligning to TRBD1. The CDR3 loop spans 12 amino acids. Germline assignment: CDR1 SGHNT and CDR2 YENEEA. Unmatched junction bases numbered 4, after V lost 5 bases and J lost 10 bases. This chain's CDR3 is CASSPQGGEQFF. The CDR3 DNA reads as TGTGCCAGCAGCCCACAGGGGGGAGAGCAGTTCTTC.

The J gene is TRBJ2-1, the V gene TRBV6-5, with D unclear. Germline-derived CDR1 and CDR2 are MNHEY and SVGAGI. The CDR3 extends over 11 amino acids. The germline V and J ends were trimmed by 0 bases and 9 bases, with 3 bases remaining between them. The CDR3 sequence is CASSYSAEQFF. CDR3 DNA: TGTGCCAGCAGTTACTCGGCTGAGCAGTTCTTC.

This clone was seen a single time. This chain connects TRBV2 to TRBJ1-1, with no clear D. The CDR3 contains 14 residues. The germline V gene has CDR1 SNHLY and CDR2 FYNNEI. Trimming pared 6 bases from V and 5 bases from J, leaving 16 bases between. The CDR3 nucleotides read TGTGCCAGCAGGCAGGATCCAAATAGTACTGAAGCTTTCTTT. Amino acids: CASRQDPNSTEAFF. Full variable domain (missing parts from reference TRBV2 and TRBJ1-1): EPEVTQTPSHQVTQMGQEVILRCVPISNHLYFYWYRQILGQKVEFLVSFYNNEISEKSEIFDDQFSVERPDGSNFTLKIRSTKLEDSAMYFCASRQDPNSTEAFFGQGTRLTVV.